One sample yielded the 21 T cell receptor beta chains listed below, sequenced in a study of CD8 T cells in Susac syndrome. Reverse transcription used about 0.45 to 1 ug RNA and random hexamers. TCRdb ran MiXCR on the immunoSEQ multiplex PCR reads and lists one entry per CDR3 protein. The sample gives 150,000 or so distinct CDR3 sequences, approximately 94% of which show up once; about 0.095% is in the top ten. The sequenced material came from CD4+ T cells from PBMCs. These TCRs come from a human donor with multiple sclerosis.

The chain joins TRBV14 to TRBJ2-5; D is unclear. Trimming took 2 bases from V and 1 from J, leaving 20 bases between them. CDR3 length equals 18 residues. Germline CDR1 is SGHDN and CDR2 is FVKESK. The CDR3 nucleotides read TGTGCCAGCAGCCAAAGACTTGGCCGGAAGCACCGCCAAGAGACCCAGTACTTC. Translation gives CASSQRLGRKHRQETQYF.

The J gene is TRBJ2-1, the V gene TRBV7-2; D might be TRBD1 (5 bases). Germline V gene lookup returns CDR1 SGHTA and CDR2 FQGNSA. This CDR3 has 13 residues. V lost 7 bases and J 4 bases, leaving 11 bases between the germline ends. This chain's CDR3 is CASNIDRYNEQFF. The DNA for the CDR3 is TGTGCCAGCAACATCGACAGATACAATGAGCAGTTCTTC.

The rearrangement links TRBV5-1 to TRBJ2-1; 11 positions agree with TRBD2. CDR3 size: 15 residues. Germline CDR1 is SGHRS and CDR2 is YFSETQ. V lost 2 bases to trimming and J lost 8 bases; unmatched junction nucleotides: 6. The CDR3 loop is CASSFDGTSGYEQFF. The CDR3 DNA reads TGCGCCAGCAGCTTCGATGGGACTAGCGGTTATGAGCAGTTCTTC.

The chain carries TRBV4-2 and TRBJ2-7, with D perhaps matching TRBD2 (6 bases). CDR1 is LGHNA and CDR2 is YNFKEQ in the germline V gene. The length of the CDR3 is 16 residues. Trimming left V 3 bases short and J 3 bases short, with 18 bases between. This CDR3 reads CASSQDFGGGIYEQYF. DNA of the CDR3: TGTGCCAGCAGCCAGGATTTTGGCGGCGGGATCTACGAGCAGTACTTC.

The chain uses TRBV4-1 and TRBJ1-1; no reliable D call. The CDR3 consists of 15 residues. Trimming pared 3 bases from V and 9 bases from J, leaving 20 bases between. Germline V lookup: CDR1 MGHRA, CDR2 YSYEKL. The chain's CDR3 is CASSQEAVGFRKAFF. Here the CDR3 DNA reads TGCGCCAGCAGCCAGGAAGCGGTGGGGTTCCGCAAAGCTTTCTTT.

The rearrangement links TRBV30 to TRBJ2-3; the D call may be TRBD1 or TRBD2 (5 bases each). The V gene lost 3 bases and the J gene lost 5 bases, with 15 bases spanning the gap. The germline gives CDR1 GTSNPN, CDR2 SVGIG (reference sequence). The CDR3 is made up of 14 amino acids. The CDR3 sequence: CAWRPGRWGDTQYF. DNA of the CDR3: TGTGCCTGGAGACCGGGACGGTGGGGAGATACGCAGTATTTT.

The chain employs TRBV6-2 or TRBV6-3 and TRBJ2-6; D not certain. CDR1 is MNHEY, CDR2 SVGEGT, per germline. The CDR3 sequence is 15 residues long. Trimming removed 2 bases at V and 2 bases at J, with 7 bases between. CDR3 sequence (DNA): TGTGCCAGCAGTTACGACAAAACTGGGGCCAACGTCCTGACTTTC. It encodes CASSYDKTGANVLTF.

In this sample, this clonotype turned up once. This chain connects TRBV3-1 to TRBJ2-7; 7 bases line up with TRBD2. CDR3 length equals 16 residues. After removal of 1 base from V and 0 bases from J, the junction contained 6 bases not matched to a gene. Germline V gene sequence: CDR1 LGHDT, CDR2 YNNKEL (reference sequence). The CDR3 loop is CASSQGLREFSYEQYF. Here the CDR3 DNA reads TGTGCCAGCAGCCAAGGGTTGCGGGAGTTCTCCTACGAGCAGTACTTC.

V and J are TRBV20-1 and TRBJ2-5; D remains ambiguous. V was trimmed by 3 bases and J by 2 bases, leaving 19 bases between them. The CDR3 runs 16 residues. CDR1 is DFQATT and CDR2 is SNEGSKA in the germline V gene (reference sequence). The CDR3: CSASSLKGIGQETQYF. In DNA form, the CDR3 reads TGCAGTGCTAGTTCCCTCAAGGGAATTGGGCAAGAGACCCAGTACTTC.

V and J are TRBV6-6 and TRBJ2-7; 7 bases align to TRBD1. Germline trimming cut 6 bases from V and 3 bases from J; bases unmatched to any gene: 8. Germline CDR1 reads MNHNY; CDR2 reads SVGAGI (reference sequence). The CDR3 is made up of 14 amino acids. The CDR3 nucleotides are TGTGCCAGCAGATCCGGGACAGCTAACTACGAGCAGTACTTC. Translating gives CASRSGTANYEQYF.

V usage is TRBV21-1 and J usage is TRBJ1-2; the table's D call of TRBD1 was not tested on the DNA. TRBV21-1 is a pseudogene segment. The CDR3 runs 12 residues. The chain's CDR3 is CARHRGAEGYTF. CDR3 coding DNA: TGTGCCAGACATAGGGGGGCTGAAGGCTACACCTTC.

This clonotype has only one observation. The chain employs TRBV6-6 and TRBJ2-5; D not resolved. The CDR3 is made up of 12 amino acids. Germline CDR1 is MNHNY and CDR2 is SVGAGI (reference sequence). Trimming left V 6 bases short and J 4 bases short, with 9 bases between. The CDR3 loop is CASSSSVETQYF. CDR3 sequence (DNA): TGTGCCAGCAGCTCTTCAGTAGAGACCCAGTACTTC.

This CDR3 is CASSLGLVAGTGELFF. Here the CDR3 DNA reads TGTGCCAGCAGCTTGGGACTAGTTGCAGGGACCGGGGAGCTGTTTTTT. The genes are TRBV7-6 and TRBJ2-2, with 8 bases matching TRBD2. Trimming took 3 bases from V and 5 from J; bases not matched to a gene: 8. Germline V gene lookup returns CDR1 SGHVS and CDR2 FNYEAQ. The CDR3 length is 16 residues.

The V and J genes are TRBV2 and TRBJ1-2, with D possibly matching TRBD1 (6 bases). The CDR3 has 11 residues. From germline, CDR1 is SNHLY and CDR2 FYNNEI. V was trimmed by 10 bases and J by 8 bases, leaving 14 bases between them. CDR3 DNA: TGTGCCATCACGATGAGGGGGGGCTACACCTTC. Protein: CAITMRGGYTF. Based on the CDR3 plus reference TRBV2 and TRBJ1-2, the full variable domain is EPEVTQTPSHQVTQMGQEVILRCVPISNHLYFYWYRQILGQKVEFLVSFYNNEISEKSEIFDDQFSVERPDGSNFTLKIRSTKLEDSAMYFCAITMRGGYTFGSGTRLTVV.

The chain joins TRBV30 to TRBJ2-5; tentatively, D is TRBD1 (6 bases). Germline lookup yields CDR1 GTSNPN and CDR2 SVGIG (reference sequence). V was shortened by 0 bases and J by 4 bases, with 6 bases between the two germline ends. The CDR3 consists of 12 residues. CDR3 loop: CAWSVQGETQYF. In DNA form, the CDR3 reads TGTGCCTGGAGTGTACAGGGAGAGACCCAGTACTTC.

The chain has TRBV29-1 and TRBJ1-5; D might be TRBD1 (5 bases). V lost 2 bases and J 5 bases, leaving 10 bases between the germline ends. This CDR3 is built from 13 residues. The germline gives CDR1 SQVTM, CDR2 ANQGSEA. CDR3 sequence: CSVESGGDQPQHF. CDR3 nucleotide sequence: TGCAGCGTTGAATCGGGGGGTGATCAGCCCCAGCATTTT.

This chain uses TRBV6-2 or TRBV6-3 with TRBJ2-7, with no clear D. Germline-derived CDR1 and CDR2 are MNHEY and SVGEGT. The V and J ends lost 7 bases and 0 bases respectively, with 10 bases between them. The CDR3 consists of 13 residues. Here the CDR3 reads CASKSIGSYEQYF. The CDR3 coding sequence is TGTGCCAGCAAATCTATAGGCTCCTACGAGCAGTACTTC.

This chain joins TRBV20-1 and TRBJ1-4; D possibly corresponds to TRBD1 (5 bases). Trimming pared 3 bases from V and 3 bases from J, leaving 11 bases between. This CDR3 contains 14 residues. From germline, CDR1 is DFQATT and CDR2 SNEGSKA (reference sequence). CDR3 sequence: CSARPGSANEKLFF. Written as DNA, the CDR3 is TGCAGTGCTAGGCCAGGGTCGGCTAATGAAAAACTGTTTTTT.

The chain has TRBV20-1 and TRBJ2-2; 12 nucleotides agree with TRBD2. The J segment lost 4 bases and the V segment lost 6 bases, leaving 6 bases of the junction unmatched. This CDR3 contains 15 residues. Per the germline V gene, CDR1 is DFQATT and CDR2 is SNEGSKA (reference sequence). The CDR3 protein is CSAPGLAGGTGELFF. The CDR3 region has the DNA TGCAGTGCCCCGGGACTAGCGGGCGGCACCGGGGAGCTGTTTTTT.

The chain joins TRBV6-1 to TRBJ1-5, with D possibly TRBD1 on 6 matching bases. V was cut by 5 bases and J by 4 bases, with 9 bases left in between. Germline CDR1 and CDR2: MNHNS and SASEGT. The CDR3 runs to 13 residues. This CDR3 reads CASSTQGNQPQHF. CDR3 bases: TGTGCCAGCAGTACCCAGGGGAATCAGCCCCAGCATTTT.

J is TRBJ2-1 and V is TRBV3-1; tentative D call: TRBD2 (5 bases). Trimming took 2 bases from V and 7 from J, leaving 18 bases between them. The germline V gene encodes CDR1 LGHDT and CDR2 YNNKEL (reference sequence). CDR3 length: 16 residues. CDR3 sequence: CASSQYEGAPLNEQFF. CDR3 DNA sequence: TGTGCCAGCAGCCAATATGAGGGAGCCCCCTTAAATGAGCAGTTCTTC.